This T cell receptor (beta chain) was retrieved from a study of T cells expressing NK-cell markers. As for the study in general: Underlying the TCR beta repertoires were sorted CD3+CD56+NKG2C+, CD3+CD56+NKG2C- and CD3+CD56-NKG2C+ T cells. Study-level findings and limits: The study did not resolve the HCMV specificity of expanded NKG2C+ T cell clones. These clonotypes also led the CD3+CD56-NKG2C+ fraction in a handful of donors.

Concerning this clonotype itself: What it recognizes is unknown.

TCRdb reanalyzed the 5' RACE reads, giving one entry per CDR3 protein sequence and no DNA. The sample has about 150,000 distinct CDR3 sequences. This CDR3 has 15 amino acids. Per germline, CDR1 SGHVS and CDR2 FNYEAQ. This sequence was found in a woman aged 50 to 60 in good health. Sequencing was performed on blood T cells: a sorted CD56 or NKG2C T cell subset, CD4+ or CD8+ T cells, or bulk PBMC T cells (not recorded which). This sequence joins TRBV7-6 and TRBJ2-1; TCRdb names TRBD2, which stays unverified in the absence of DNA. CDR3: CASSPVLAGRNEQFF.